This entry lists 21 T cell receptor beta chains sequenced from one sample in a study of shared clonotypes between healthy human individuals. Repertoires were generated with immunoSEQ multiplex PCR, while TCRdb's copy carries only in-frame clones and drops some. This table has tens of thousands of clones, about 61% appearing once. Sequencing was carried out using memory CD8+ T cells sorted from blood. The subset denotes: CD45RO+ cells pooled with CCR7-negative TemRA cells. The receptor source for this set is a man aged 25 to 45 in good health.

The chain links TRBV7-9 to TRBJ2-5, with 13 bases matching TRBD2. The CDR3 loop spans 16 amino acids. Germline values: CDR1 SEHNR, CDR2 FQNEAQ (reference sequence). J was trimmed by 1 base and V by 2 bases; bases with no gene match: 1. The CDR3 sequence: CASSLTSGRAQETQYF. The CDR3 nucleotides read TGTGCCAGCAGCTTAACTAGCGGGAGGGCCCAAGAGACCCAGTACTTC.

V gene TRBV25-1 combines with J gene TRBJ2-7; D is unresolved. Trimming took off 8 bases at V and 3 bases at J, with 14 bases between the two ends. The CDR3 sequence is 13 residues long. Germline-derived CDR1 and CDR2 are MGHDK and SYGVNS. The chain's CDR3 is CASAPKGGYEQYF. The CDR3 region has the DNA TGTGCCAGCGCCCCGAAGGGCGGCTACGAGCAGTACTTC.

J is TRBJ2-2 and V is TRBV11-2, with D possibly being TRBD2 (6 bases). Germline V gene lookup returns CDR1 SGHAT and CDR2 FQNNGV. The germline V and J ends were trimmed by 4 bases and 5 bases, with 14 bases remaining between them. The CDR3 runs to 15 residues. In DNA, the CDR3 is TGTGCCAGCAGCTCTACAGGAGGGTGGACCGGGGAGCTGTTTTTT. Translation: CASSSTGGWTGELFF.

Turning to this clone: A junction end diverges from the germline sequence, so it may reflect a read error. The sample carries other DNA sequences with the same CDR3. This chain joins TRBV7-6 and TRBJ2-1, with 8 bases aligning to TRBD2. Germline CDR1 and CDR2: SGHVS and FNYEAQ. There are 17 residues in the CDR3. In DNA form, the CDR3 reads TGCGCCAGCAGCTCCGAAACTAGCGGACCTTCCTACAATGAGCAGTTCTTC. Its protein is CASSSETSGPSYNEQFF.

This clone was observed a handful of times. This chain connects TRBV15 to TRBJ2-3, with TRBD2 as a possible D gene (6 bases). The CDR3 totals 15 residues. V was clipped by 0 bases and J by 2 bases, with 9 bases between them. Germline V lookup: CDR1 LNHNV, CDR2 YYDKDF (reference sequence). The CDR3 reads CATSRDRGFTDTQYF. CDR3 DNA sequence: TGTGCCACCAGCAGAGATCGGGGGTTCACAGATACGCAGTATTTT.

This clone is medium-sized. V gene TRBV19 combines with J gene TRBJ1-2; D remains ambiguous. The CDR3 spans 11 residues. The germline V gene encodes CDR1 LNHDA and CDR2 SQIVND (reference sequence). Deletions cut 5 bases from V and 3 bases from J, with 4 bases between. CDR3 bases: TGTGCCAGTAGTCGATACTATGGCTACACCTTC. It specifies CASSRYYGYTF.

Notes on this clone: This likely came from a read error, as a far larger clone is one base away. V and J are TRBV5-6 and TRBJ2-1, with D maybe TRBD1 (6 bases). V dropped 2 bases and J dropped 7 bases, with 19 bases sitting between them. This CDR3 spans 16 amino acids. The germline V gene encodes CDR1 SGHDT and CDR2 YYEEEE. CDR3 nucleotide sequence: TGTGCCAGCAGCTTCTCGGCTCTCTGGGGGCGGAATGAGCAGTTCTTC. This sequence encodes CASSFSALWGRNEQFF.

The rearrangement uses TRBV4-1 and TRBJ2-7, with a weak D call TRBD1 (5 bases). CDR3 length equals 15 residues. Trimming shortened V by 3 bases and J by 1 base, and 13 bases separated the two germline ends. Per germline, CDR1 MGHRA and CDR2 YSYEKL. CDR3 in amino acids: CASSHLQGPSYEQYF. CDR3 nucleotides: TGCGCCAGCAGCCACCTCCAGGGCCCATCCTACGAGCAGTACTTC.

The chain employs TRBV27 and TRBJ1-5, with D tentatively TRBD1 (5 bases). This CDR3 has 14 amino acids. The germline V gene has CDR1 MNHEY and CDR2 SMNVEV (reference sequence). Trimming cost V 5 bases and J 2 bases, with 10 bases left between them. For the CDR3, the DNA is TGTGCCAGCAGTGGGGGGGTAGGCAATCAGCCCCAGCATTTT. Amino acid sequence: CASSGGVGNQPQHF.

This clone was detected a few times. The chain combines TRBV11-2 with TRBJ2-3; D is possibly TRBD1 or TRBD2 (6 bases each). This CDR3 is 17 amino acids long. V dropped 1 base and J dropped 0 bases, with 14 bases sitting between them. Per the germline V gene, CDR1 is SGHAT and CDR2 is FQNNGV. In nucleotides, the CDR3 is TGTGCCAGCAGCTTAGGTGGAGGGGGTAAGAGCACAGATACGCAGTATTTT. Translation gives CASSLGGGGKSTDTQYF.

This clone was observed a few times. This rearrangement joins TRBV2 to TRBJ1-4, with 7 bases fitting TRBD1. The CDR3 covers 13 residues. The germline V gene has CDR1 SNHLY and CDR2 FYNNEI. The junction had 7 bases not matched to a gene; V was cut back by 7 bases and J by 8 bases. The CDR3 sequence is CASTDRVGEKLFF. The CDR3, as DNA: TGTGCCAGCACCGACAGGGTGGGAGAAAAACTGTTTTTT.

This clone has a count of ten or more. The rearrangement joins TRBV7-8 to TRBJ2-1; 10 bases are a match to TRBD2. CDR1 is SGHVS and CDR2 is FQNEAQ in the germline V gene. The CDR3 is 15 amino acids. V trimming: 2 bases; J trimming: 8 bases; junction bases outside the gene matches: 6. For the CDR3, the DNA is TGTGCCAGCAGCTTAATAGCGGGAGGTCGGGATGAGCAGTTCTTC. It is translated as CASSLIAGGRDEQFF.

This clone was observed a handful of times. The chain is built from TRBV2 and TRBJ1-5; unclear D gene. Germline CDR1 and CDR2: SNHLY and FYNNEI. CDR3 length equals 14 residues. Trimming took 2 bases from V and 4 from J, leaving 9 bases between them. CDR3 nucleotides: TGTGCCAGCAGTGAATACGGTGGGAATCAGCCCCAGCATTTT. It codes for CASSEYGGNQPQHF.

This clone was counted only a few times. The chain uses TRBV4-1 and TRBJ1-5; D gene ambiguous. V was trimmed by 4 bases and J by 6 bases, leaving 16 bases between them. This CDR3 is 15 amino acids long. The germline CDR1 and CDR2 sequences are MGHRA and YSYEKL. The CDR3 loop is CASSPIVGARQPQHF. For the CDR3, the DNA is TGCGCCAGCAGCCCCATTGTGGGCGCACGTCAGCCCCAGCATTTT.

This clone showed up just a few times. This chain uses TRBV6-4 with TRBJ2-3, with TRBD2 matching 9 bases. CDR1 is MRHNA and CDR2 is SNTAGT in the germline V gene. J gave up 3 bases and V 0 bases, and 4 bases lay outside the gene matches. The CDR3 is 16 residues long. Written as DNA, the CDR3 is TGTGCCAGCAGTGACTCTGGCGGGAGGGCGACAGATACGCAGTATTTT. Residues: CASSDSGGRATDTQYF.

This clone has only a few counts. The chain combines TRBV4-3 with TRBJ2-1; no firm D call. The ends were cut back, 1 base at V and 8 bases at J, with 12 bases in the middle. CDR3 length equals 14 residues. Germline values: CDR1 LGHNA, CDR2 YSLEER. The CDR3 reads CASSQVRVSHEQFF. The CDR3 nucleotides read TGCGCCAGCAGCCAAGTACGGGTTTCCCATGAGCAGTTCTTC.

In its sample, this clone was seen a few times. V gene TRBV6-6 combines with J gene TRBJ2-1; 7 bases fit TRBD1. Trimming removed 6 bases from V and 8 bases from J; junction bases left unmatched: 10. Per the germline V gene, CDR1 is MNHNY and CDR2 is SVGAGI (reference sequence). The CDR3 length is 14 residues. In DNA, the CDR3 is TGTGCCAGCAGCCCCGGGACAGTTCTCGATGAGCAGTTCTTC. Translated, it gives CASSPGTVLDEQFF.

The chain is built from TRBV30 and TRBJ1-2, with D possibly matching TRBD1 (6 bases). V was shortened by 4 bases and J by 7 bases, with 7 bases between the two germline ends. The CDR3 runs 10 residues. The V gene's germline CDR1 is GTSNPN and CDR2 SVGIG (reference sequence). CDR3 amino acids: CAWKQGGYTF. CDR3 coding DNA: TGTGCCTGGAAACAGGGTGGCTACACCTTC.

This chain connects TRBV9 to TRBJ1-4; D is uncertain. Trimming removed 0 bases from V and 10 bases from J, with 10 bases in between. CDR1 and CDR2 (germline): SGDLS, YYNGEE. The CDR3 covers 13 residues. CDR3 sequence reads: CASSVGGQGKLFF. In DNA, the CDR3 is TGTGCCAGCAGCGTAGGCGGGCAAGGAAAACTGTTTTTT.

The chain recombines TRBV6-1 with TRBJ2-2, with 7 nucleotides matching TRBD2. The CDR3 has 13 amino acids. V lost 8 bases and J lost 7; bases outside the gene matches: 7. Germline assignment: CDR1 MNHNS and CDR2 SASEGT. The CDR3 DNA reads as TGTGCCAGCGAGGGCGGGAGTCGCGGGGAGCTGTTTTTT. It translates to CASEGGSRGELFF.

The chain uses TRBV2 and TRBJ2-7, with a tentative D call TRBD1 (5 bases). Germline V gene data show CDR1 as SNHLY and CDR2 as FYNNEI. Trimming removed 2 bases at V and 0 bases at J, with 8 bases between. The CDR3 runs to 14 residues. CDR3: CASSEQGSSYEQYF. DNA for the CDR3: TGTGCCAGCAGTGAACAGGGTAGCTCCTACGAGCAGTACTTC.